This T cell receptor (beta chain) was profiled in a study of blood T cell repertoires in COVID-19. The method was immunoSEQ multiplex PCR; TCRdb's version includes in-frame clones alone and lacks a portion of them. The sample records roughly 190,000 clones, approximately 89% being singletons. Per the germline V gene, CDR1 is SGHRS and CDR2 is YFSETQ. The CDR3 loop spans 17 amino acids. V lost 3 bases to trimming and J lost 7 bases, with 20 bases between them. This clone was seen once. Sample: peripheral blood. This clonotype was sampled from a man in his 70s with acute or convalescent COVID-19. V gene TRBV5-1 combines with J gene TRBJ1-6; D is perhaps TRBD1 (6 bases). The chain's CDR3 is CASSSTGWGQVNSPLHF. The CDR3 coding sequence is TGCGCCAGCAGCTCGACTGGCTGGGGGCAGGTGAATTCACCCCTCCACTTT.